The T cell receptor (beta chain) described here comes from a study of cytomegalovirus exposure and HLA in healthy donors. Study findings and constraints: A later analysis revealed that TCR association rates differed between HLA loci, peaking at DRB1 and bottoming out at HLA-C. Sequencing probably produced one cluster of sequence variants that were highly shared. Later on, an analysis tied around 17,000 TCR beta sequences to HLA alleles at 0.05 false discovery rate. In a later analysis, TCR beta V- and J-gene trimming showed a link to a missense DCLRE1C variant.

The PCR was carried out with 60 Vbeta primers and 13 Jbeta primers. Assay used: immunoSEQ multiplex PCR; TCRdb lists only in-frame clones, some missing. The sample records under 200,000 clones, 77% being singletons. In its sample, this clone was seen a few times. The target antigen is unknown. The sample consisted of PBMCs. The sequence was obtained from a woman aged 40 to 50 in good health and CMV-seropositive.

The CDR3 DNA follows: TGTGCCTGTTCGACAGGGAATAATGAAAAACTGTTTTTT. It specifies CACSTGNNEKLFF. V and J are TRBV30 and TRBJ1-4, with 7 bases that match TRBD1. CDR1 is GTSNPN and CDR2 is SVGIG in the germline V gene (reference sequence). V was pared by 6 bases and J by 4 bases, with 5 bases of the junction left unmatched. The CDR3 length is 13 residues.